The 9 T cell receptor beta chains listed next were all sequenced from one sample in a study of Ad26.COV2.S vaccination and SARS-CoV-2 variants. TCRdb's copy holds only in-frame clones and misses some; the assay was immunoSEQ multiplex PCR. The sample lists 350,000 to 500,000 clones, 80% to 95% seen once, with roughly 4% in the top ten. Treatment here: some 19 received Ad26.COV2.S at low or high dose, single or two shots; roughly 5 received placebo; per-sample allocation not given. Day 63 following the first vaccine or placebo injection was when the samples were taken. The material was peripheral blood, obtained in a trial of Ad26.COV2.S vaccine versus placebo. Receptors originate from a person between 18 and 59 years old who received the Ad26.COV2.S COVID-19 vaccine or a placebo.

The V gene is TRBV7-9, the J gene TRBJ1-2; the match to TRBD1 covers 9 bases. Per the germline V gene, CDR1 is SEHNR and CDR2 is FQNEAQ (reference sequence). This CDR3 spans 14 amino acids. V lost 1 base and J lost 8; bases outside the gene matches: 5. CDR3 bases: TGTGCCAGCAGCTTAGGGGGGACAGGGTCCGGCTACACCTTC. This translates into CASSLGGTGSGYTF.

The chain uses TRBV19 and TRBJ1-4; 7 bases align to TRBD1. Germline V gene data show CDR1 as LNHDA and CDR2 as SQIVND (reference sequence). V trimming: 7 bases; J trimming: 7 bases; junction bases outside the gene matches: 6. The CDR3 loop spans 13 amino acids. DNA of the CDR3: TGTGCCAGTAACCGGGACAGTGCTGAAAAACTGTTTTTT. It is translated as CASNRDSAEKLFF.

The chain employs TRBV6-5 and TRBJ1-5, with 7 bases fitting TRBD1. V shed 8 bases, J shed 0 bases, and the junction held 7 bases outside the gene matches. The CDR3 loop spans 15 amino acids. The germline gives CDR1 MNHEY, CDR2 SVGAGI. CDR3 sequence reads: CASLDRKYSNQPQHF. The CDR3 coding sequence is TGTGCCAGCTTGGACAGGAAATATAGCAATCAGCCCCAGCATTTT.

The V gene is TRBV11-2, the J gene TRBJ2-2; D is undetermined. V shed 1 base and J shed 1 base, with 10 bases lying between them. CDR1 SGHAT and CDR2 FQNNGV come from the germline V gene. CDR3 length: 16 amino acids. As DNA, the CDR3 is TGTGCCAGCAGCTTAGTAAGGGCGAGGAACACCGGGGAGCTGTTTTTT. Protein sequence: CASSLVRARNTGELFF.

V is TRBV11-2 and J is TRBJ1-3; a weak D match, TRBD1 (6 bases). Germline assignment: CDR1 SGHAT and CDR2 FQNNGV. The CDR3 is made up of 15 amino acids. V dropped 6 bases and J dropped 3 bases, with 15 bases sitting between them. In DNA, the CDR3 is TGTGCCAGCAGGGCCGAACAGGGTTTTGGAAACACCATATATTTT. This sequence encodes CASRAEQGFGNTIYF.

This clone was observed once. J is TRBJ2-1 and V is TRBV24-1; 12 bases are a match to TRBD2. Trimming at V came to 9 bases and at J to 2 bases, leaving 7 bases not matched to a gene. The CDR3 runs to 16 residues. The germline CDR1 and CDR2 sequences are KGHDR and SFDVKD. The CDR3: CATERTSGKAYNEQFF. In DNA, the CDR3 is TGTGCCACCGAGAGGACTAGCGGGAAAGCCTACAATGAGCAGTTCTTC.

The CDR3 bases are TGTGCCAGCAGCCCCGCCCGGACTAGCGGGACCTACGAGCAGTACTTC. Translating it yields CASSPARTSGTYEQYF. The chain combines TRBV13 with TRBJ2-7; 12 bases are shared with TRBD2. Germline-derived CDR1 and CDR2 are PRHDT and FYEKMQ (reference sequence). There are 16 residues in the CDR3. After removal of 5 bases from V and 2 bases from J, the junction contained 7 bases not matched to a gene. Together with reference TRBV13 and TRBJ2-7, the CDR3 gives the full variable domain: AAGVIQSPRHLIKEKRETATLKCYPIPRHDTVYWYQQGPGQDPQFLISFYEKMQSDKGSIPDRFSAQQFSDYHSELNMSSLELGDSALYFCASSPARTSGTYEQYFGPGTRLTVT.

V and J are TRBV25-1 and TRBJ2-1; perhaps TRBD2 as D (5 bases). V was shortened by 6 bases and J by 6 bases, with 6 bases between the two germline ends. CDR1 is MGHDK, CDR2 SYGVNS, per germline. This CDR3 comprises 11 residues. The CDR3 DNA is TGTGCCAGCAGGGACTTCAATGAGCAGTTCTTC. Protein sequence: CASRDFNEQFF.

The chain joins TRBV11-1 to TRBJ2-5; no firm D call. The CDR3 is made up of 15 amino acids. CDR1 and CDR2 from the germline V gene are SGHAT and FQDESV (reference sequence). V was clipped by 4 bases and J by 1 base, with 13 bases between them. The CDR3 DNA reads TGTGCCAGCAGCTCGGTGGACCGTCCCCAAGAGACCCAGTACTTC. Protein product: CASSSVDRPQETQYF.